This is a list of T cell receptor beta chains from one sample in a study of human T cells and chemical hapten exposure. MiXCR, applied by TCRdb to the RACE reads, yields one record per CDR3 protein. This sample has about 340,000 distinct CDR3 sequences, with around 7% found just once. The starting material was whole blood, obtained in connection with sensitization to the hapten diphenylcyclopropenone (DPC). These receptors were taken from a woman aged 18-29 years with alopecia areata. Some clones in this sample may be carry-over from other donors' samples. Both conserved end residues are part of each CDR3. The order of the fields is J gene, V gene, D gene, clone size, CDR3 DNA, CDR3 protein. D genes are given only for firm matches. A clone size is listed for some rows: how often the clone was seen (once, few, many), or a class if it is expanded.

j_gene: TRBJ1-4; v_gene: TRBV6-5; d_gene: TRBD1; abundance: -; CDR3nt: TGTGCCAGCAGTCGGGGGACAGATAATGAAAAACTGTTTTTT; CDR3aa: CASSRGTDNEKLFF
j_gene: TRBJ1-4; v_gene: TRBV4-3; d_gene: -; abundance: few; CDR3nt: TGCGCCAGCAGCCAAGAGGCAGCCAGAGAAAAACTGTTTTTT; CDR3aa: CASSQEAAREKLFF
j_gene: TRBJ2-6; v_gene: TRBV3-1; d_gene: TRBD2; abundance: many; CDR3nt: TGTGCCAGCAGCCAAGCCCGGACTAGCGGGGGCGCGGCCAACGTCCTGACTTTC; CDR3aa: CASSQARTSGGAANVLTF
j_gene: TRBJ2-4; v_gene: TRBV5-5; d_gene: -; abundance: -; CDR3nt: TGTGCCAGCAGCTTGGGCAGTACTCAAAACATTCAGTACTTC; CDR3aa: CASSLGSTQNIQYF
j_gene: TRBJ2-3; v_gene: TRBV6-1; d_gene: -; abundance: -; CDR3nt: TGTGCCAGCATGAACAGCCGCACAGATACGCAGTATTTT; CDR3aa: CASMNSRTDTQYF
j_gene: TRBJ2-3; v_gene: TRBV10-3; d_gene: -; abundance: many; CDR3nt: TGTGCCATCAGTGAGTCAGGGGTTCGGACAGATACGCAGTATTTT; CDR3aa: CAISESGVRTDTQYF
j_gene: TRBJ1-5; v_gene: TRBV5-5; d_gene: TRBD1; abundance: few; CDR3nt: TGTGCCAGCAGCTTGACAGGGGCCACCTATAGCAATCAGCCCCAGCATTTT; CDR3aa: CASSLTGATYSNQPQHF
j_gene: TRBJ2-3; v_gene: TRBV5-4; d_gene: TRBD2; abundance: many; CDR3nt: TGTGCCAGCAGCTTCATTAGCGGGGGGGCCTTTACAGATACGCAGTATTTT; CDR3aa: CASSFISGGAFTDTQYF
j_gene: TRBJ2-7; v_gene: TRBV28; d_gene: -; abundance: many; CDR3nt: TGTGCCAGCAGTCCCCCCTACGAGCAGTACTTC; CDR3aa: CASSPPYEQYF
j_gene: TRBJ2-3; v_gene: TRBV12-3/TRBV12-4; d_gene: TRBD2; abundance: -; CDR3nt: TGTGCCAGCACTGACATAGGACTAGCTCCGCAGTATTTT; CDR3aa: CASTDIGLAPQYF
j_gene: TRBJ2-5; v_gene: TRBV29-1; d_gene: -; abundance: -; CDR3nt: TGCAGCGTTGGGGCCCTAAAAGAGACCCAGTACTTC; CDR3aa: CSVGALKETQYF
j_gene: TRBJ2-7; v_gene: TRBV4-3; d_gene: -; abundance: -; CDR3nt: TGCGCCAGCAGCCAAGATTGGCGGCGGGAAGAGCAGTACTTC; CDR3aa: CASSQDWRREEQYF